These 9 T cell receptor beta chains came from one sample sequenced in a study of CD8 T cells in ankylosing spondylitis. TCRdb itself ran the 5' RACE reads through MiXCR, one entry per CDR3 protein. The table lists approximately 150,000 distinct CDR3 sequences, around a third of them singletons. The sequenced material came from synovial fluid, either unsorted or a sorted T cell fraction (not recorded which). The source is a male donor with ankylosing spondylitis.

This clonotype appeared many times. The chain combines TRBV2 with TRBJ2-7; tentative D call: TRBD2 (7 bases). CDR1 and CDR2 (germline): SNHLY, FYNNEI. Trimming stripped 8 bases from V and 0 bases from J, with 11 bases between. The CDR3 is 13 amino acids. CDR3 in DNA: TGTGCCAGCGGGGGGGCGAGCTCCTACGAGCAGTACTTC. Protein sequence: CASGGASSYEQYF.

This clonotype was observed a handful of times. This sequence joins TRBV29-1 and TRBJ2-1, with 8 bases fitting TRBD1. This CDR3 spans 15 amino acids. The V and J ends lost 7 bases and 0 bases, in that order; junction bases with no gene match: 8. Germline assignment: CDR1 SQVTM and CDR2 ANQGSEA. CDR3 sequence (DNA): TGCAGCGCCGCAACCGGGACAGGCTCCTACAATGAGCAGTTCTTC. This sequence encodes CSAATGTGSYNEQFF.

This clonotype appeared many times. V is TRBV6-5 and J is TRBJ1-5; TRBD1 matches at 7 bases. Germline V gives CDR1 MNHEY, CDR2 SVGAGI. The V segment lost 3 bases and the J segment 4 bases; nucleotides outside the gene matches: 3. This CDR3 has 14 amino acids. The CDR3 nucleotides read TGTGCCAGCAGTTATGACAGGGATAATCAGCCCCAGCATTTT. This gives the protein CASSYDRDNQPQHF.

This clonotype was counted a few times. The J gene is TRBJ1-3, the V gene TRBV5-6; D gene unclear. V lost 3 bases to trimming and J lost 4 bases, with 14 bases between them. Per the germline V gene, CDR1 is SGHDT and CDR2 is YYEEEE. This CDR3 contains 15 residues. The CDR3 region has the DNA TGTGCCAGCAGCTCCTTACCACTCCCAGGAAACACCATATATTTT. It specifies CASSSLPLPGNTIYF.

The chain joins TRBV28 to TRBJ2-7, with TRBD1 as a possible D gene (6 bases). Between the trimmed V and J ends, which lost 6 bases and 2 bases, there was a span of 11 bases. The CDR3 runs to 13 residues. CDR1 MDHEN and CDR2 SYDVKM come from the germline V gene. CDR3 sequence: CASRTGGAYEQYF. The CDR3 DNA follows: TGTGCCAGCAGGACAGGTGGAGCCTACGAGCAGTACTTC. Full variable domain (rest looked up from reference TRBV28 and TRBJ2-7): DVKVTQSSRYLVKRTGEKVFLECVQDMDHENMFWYRQDPGLGLRLIYFSYDVKMKEKGDIPEGYSVSREKKERFSLILESASTNQTSMYLCASRTGGAYEQYFGPGTRLTVT.

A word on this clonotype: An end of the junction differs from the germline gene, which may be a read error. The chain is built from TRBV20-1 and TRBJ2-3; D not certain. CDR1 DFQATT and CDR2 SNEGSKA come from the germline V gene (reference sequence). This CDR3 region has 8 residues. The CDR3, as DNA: TGTCCCGTGGGGACGCAGTATTTT. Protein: CPVGTQYF.

CDR3 nucleotides: TGCAGTGCTAGAGAGGAAAGGAATACGCAGTATTTT. Protein: CSAREERNTQYF. V gene TRBV20-1 combines with J gene TRBJ2-3, with D unresolved. The CDR3 loop spans 12 amino acids. The germline V gene has CDR1 DFQATT and CDR2 SNEGSKA (reference sequence). V was clipped by 0 bases and J by 7 bases, with 8 bases between them.

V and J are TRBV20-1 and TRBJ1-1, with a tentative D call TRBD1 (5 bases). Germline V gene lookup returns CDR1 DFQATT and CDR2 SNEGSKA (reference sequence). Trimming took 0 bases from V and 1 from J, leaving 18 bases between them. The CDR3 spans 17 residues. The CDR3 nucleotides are TGCAGTGCTAGAGATTTTGAAAGGGGAAAACGGAACACTGAAGCTTTCTTT. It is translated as CSARDFERGKRNTEAFF.

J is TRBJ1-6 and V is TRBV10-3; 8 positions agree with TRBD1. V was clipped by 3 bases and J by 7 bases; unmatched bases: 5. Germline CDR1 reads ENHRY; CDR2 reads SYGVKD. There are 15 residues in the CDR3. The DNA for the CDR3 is TGTGCCATCAGTGAAGCCGGGGACAGGAATTCACCCCTCCACTTT. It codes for CAISEAGDRNSPLHF.